The 20 T cell receptor beta chains reported below all come from one sample, sequenced in a study of PD-1 blockade in classical Hodgkin lymphoma. The assay was immunoSEQ multiplex PCR, and TCRdb's table has in-frame clones only and misses some. The sample shows around 13,000 clones, about 82% of them seen only once. Time point defined: cycle 4 day 1 (C4D1), after 6 weeks of nivolumab. All trial patients relapsed after autologous stem cell transplantation. Here the sequenced sample was peripheral blood mononuclear cells (PBMCs), taken before the fourth cycle of nivolumab. The receptors stem from a human donor with classical Hodgkin lymphoma.

The genes are TRBV10-2 and TRBJ1-5; no clear D. Trimming stripped 7 bases from V and 5 bases from J, with 12 bases between. Germline V lookup: CDR1 WSHSY, CDR2 SAAADI. The CDR3 totals 13 residues. The CDR3 nucleotides are TGCGCCAGCAAATGGCAGGCTGATCAGCCCCAGCATTTT. This codes for CASKWQADQPQHF.

V is TRBV9 and J is TRBJ2-7; D not certain. The CDR3 extends over 13 amino acids. CDR1 is SGDLS, CDR2 YYNGEE, per germline. V was trimmed by 0 bases and J by 6 bases, leaving 10 bases between them. The CDR3 region has the DNA TGTGCCAGCAGCGTAGAGGCGTCAAGCGAGCAGTACTTC. Amino acids: CASSVEASSEQYF.

The chain couples TRBV7-2 to TRBJ1-1; possible D gene TRBD1, 5 bases. Germline V lookup: CDR1 SGHTA, CDR2 FQGNSA. The CDR3 loop spans 15 amino acids. Trimming cost V 1 base and J 6 bases, with 15 bases left between them. CDR3 sequence: CASSLGSRDIAEAFF. CDR3 coding DNA: TGTGCCAGCAGCTTAGGAAGCAGGGATATAGCTGAAGCTTTCTTT.

This clone was found a few times. This sequence joins TRBV19 and TRBJ1-5; D is undetermined. Looked up from germline, CDR1 is LNHDA and CDR2 is SQIVND (reference sequence). This CDR3 has 15 residues. V was trimmed by 1 base and J by 0 bases, leaving 7 bases between them. The chain's CDR3 is CASSIGGDSNQPQHF. In nucleotides, the CDR3 is TGTGCCAGTAGTATAGGGGGAGATAGCAATCAGCCCCAGCATTTT. Based on the CDR3 plus reference TRBV19 and TRBJ1-5, the full variable domain is DGGITQSPKYLFRKEGQNVTLSCEQNLNHDAMYWYRQDPGQGLRLIYYSQIVNDFQKGDIAEGYSVSREKKESFPLTVTSAQKNPTAFYLCASSIGGDSNQPQHFGDGTRLSIL.

This clone was observed once. The V and J genes are TRBV30 and TRBJ1-2; D ambiguous. V was trimmed by 0 bases and J by 8 bases, leaving 10 bases between them. Germline CDR1 is GTSNPN and CDR2 is SVGIG (reference sequence). This CDR3 has 12 amino acids. Written as DNA, the CDR3 is TGTGCCTGGAGTGTACAGAGGTTGGGCTACACCTTC. It translates to CAWSVQRLGYTF. Filled out from reference TRBV30 and TRBJ1-2, the complete variable domain reads SQTIHQWPATLVQPVGSPLSLECTVEGTSNPNLYWYRQAAGRGLQLLFYSVGIGQISSEVPQNLSASRPQDRQFILSSKKLLLSDSGFYLCAWSVQRLGYTFGSGTRLTVV.

V is TRBV2 and J is TRBJ1-6; TRBD1 matches at 10 bases. The CDR3 has 14 residues. J lost 5 bases, V lost 9 bases, and 4 bases had no gene match. CDR1 and CDR2 (germline): SNHLY, FYNNEI. The CDR3 here is CARGQGRDNSPLHF. The CDR3 region has the DNA TGTGCCAGGGGACAGGGGAGAGATAATTCACCCCTCCACTTT. The variable domain in full, with the rest retrieved from reference TRBV2 and TRBJ1-6, is EPEVTQTPSHQVTQMGQEVILRCVPISNHLYFYWYRQILGQKVEFLVSFYNNEISEKSEIFDDQFSVERPDGSNFTLKIRSTKLEDSAMYFCARGQGRDNSPLHFGNGTRLTVT.

As concerns this clone: The identical CDR3 is also encoded by other nucleotide sequences in the sample. The chain has TRBV7-2 and TRBJ2-7, with D possibly matching TRBD2 (6 bases). Per germline, CDR1 SGHTA and CDR2 FQGNSA. CDR3 length: 13 amino acids. Between the trimmed V and J ends, which lost 1 base and 4 bases, there was a span of 8 bases. The CDR3: CASSLGAGYEQYF. The CDR3 bases are TGTGCCAGCAGCTTAGGGGCGGGGTACGAGCAGTACTTC.

The chain uses TRBV5-5 and TRBJ1-2; D is unresolved. The V end lost 2 bases, the J end lost 8 bases, and 10 bases lay between the germline ends. The CDR3 loop spans 12 amino acids. Looked up from germline, CDR1 is SGHKS and CDR2 is YYEKEE (reference sequence). The CDR3 is CASSFRVEGYTF. The CDR3 DNA sequence: TGTGCCAGCAGCTTTAGAGTCGAAGGCTACACCTTC.

This clone was seen a handful of times. The chain employs TRBV15 and TRBJ2-7; D tentatively fits TRBD1 or TRBD2 (5 bases each). Germline V gene lookup returns CDR1 LNHNV and CDR2 YYDKDF (reference sequence). The V end lost 10 bases, the J end lost 1 base, and 5 bases lay between the germline ends. The CDR3 spans 10 residues. The CDR3 spells CARGSYEQYF. In nucleotides, the CDR3 is TGTGCCAGGGGGTCCTACGAGCAGTACTTC.

The chain employs TRBV10-3 and TRBJ1-1, with 9 nucleotides matching TRBD1. Germline CDR1 ENHRY, CDR2 SYGVKD. The junction had 9 bases not matched to a gene; V was cut back by 6 bases and J by 1 base. CDR3 length equals 16 residues. The CDR3 DNA reads TGTGCCATCAGGTCCCAACAGGGGGCTGGGAACACTGAAGCTTTCTTT. As protein: CAIRSQQGAGNTEAFF.

The rearrangement uses TRBV4-3 and TRBJ1-3; D remains unclear. Germline V CDR1 and CDR2: LGHNA, YSLEER. The CDR3 spans 17 residues. V was cut by 0 bases and J by 0 bases, with 12 bases left in between. CDR3 bases: TGCGCCAGCAGCCAAGATTTCACAACCGTCTCTGGAAACACCATATATTTT. Protein sequence: CASSQDFTTVSGNTIYF.

The chain joins TRBV27 to TRBJ1-3; possibly TRBD1 for D (5 bases). The CDR3 consists of 16 residues. CDR1 is MNHEY and CDR2 is SMNVEV in the germline V gene (reference sequence). Trimming cost V 2 bases and J 0 bases, with 11 bases left between them. The CDR3, as DNA: TGTGCCAGCAGTTTAAAGGGGCTAAACTCTGGAAACACCATATATTTT. The encoded protein is CASSLKGLNSGNTIYF.

This clone showed up just once. The chain carries TRBV7-3 and TRBJ2-1, with 9 nucleotides matching TRBD1. In germline, CDR1 is SGHTA, CDR2 FQGTGA. CDR3 size: 19 residues. Unmatched junction bases numbered 16, after V lost 5 bases and J lost 2 bases. The CDR3 here is CASSLQGASIMGPYNEQFF. The CDR3 coding sequence is TGTGCCAGCAGCCTACAGGGGGCTTCGATCATGGGGCCCTACAATGAGCAGTTCTTC. The full variable domain, completed using reference TRBV7-3 and TRBJ2-1, is GAGVSQTPSNKVTEKGKYVELRCDPISGHTALYWYRQSLGQGPEFLIYFQGTGAADDSGLPNDRFFAVRPEGSVSTLKIQRTERGDSAVYLCASSLQGASIMGPYNEQFFGPGTRLTVL.

The CDR3 region is CASSPRTAGNLNEKLFF. CDR3 coding DNA: TGTGCCAGCAGCCCAAGGACAGCGGGCAATCTTAATGAAAAACTGTTTTTT. The chain employs TRBV7-9 and TRBJ1-4; perhaps TRBD1 as D (6 bases). The germline CDR1 and CDR2 sequences are SEHNR and FQNEAQ (reference sequence). The CDR3 length is 17 residues. V lost 5 bases to trimming and J lost 4 bases, with 20 bases between them.

This rearrangement joins TRBV7-9 to TRBJ2-5, with D unresolved. This CDR3 has 14 amino acids. CDR1 and CDR2 from the germline V gene are SEHNR and FQNEAQ (reference sequence). V lost 0 bases and J 2 bases, leaving 7 bases between the germline ends. CDR3 sequence reads: CASSLAGGQETQYF. CDR3 bases: TGTGCCAGCAGCTTAGCGGGTGGTCAAGAGACCCAGTACTTC.

This clone turned up a few times. The chain links TRBV4-3 to TRBJ1-1; D is undetermined. Germline CDR1 reads LGHNA; CDR2 reads YSLEER. The CDR3 loop spans 13 amino acids. V lost 3 bases, J lost 5 bases, and 10 bases lay in between. The CDR3 DNA follows: TGCGCCAGCAGCCATGGCCCGGGGACTGAAGCTTTCTTT. Its translation: CASSHGPGTEAFF.

This chain connects TRBV7-3 to TRBJ2-3; tentatively, D is TRBD1 (5 bases). Germline V CDR1 and CDR2: SGHTA, FQGTGA. The CDR3 extends over 13 amino acids. The ends were cut back, 4 bases at V and 3 bases at J, with 8 bases in the middle. The CDR3 spells CASSSSGTDTQYF. CDR3 in DNA: TGTGCCAGCAGCTCCTCAGGGACAGATACGCAGTATTTT.

By sample share, this clone is hyperexpanded. V usage is TRBV7-8 and J usage is TRBJ1-2; weak D call: TRBD1 (5 bases). The V end was cut by 3 bases, the J end by 6 bases, with 14 bases between. The CDR3 consists of 14 residues. CDR1 is SGHVS, CDR2 FQNEAQ, per germline. The CDR3 here is CASSLNGGIDGYTF. In DNA form, the CDR3 reads TGTGCCAGCAGCTTGAACGGGGGGATAGATGGCTACACCTTC.

This chain links TRBV29-1 with TRBJ2-1; D is unresolved. The length of the CDR3 is 11 residues. In germline, CDR1 is SQVTM, CDR2 ANQGSEA. Trimming removed 6 bases from V and 3 bases from J, with 6 bases in between. This CDR3 is CSVSDYNEQFF. The CDR3 DNA is TGCAGCGTCTCAGACTACAATGAGCAGTTCTTC.

The rearrangement uses TRBV4-1 and TRBJ1-5; perhaps TRBD1 as D (6 bases). The length of the CDR3 is 15 residues. Germline V gene data show CDR1 as MGHRA and CDR2 as YSYEKL. With 2 bases removed from V and 2 bases from J, the gap between germline ends came to 10 bases. This CDR3 reads CASSQTQGRNQPQHF. The CDR3, as DNA: TGCGCCAGCAGCCAAACTCAGGGGCGCAATCAGCCCCAGCATTTT.